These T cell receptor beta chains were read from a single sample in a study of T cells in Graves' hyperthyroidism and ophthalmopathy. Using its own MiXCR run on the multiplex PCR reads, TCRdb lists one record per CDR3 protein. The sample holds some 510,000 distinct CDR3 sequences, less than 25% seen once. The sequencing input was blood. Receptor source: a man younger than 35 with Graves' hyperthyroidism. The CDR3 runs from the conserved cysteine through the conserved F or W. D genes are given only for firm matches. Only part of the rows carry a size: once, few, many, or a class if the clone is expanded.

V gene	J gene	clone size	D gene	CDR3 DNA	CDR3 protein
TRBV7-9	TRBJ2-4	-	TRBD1	TGTGCCAGCAGCTTACTGGGACAGGGGGCCAAAAACATTAAGTACTTC	CASSLLGQGAKNIKYF
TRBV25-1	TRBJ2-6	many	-	TGTGCCAGCAGTGAAGGGGTTCACGGCGATTACCACGGGGCCAACGTCCTGACTTTC	CASSEGVHGDYHGANVLTF
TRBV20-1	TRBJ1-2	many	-	TGCAGTGCTAGATCAGGGGTTAACTATGGCTACACCTTC	CSARSGVNYGYTF
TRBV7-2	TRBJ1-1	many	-	TGTGCCAGCAGCTTAGCGGAGGGGTTGAACACTGAAGCTTTCTTT	CASSLAEGLNTEAFF
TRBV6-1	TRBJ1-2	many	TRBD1	TGTGCCAGCAGTCGCCCCGGGACAGGGACTTATGGCTACACCTTC	CASSRPGTGTYGYTF
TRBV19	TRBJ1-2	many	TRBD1	TGTGCCAGTAGTATAGAGGGACAGAACTATGGCTACACCTTC	CASSIEGQNYGYTF
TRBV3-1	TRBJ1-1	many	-	TGTGCCAGCACCCCAGAGTGGGGGGACACTGAAGCTTTCTTT	CASTPEWGDTEAFF
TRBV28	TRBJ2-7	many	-	TGTGCCAGCAGTTTATCCCCGGTCCTCTACGAGCAGTACTTC	CASSLSPVLYEQYF
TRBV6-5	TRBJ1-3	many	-	TGTGCCAGCAGTTACTCGAGGAATGGAAACACCATATATTTT	CASSYSRNGNTIYF
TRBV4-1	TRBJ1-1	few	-	TGCGCCAGCAGCCCGTCGGAGACTGCTGAAGCTTTCTTT	CASSPSETAEAFF